The sample holds one count of the clone carrying this T cell receptor (beta chain). Its antigen is undetermined. V was clipped by 3 bases and J by 11 bases, with 6 bases between them. There are 10 residues in the CDR3. Germline V CDR1 and CDR2: SGHRS, YFSETQ. TCRdb re-called the reads with MiXCR, one entry per CDR3 protein. The table includes 630,000 or so distinct CDR3 sequences, 20% to 25% detected once. This entry is derived from a study of T cell repertoires in cytomegalovirus infection. The wider study: Signatures in public TCR beta sequences pointed to both CMV infection and matching HLA type. General study findings and limits: Identification of carriers of CMV plus the relevant HLA was performed using cumulative public TCR beta family frequency. HLA-C-restricted, CMV-specific TCR beta clonotypes were dominant ex vivo.

This TCR was sampled from a human donor in good health (CMV status not recorded). Some clones in this sample may be carry-over from other donors' samples. The V and J genes are TRBV5-1 and TRBJ1-5; possible D gene TRBD1, 5 bases. Specimen: CD8+ T cells from PBMCs. CDR3 coding DNA: TGCGCCAGCAGCTGGGGGACCCAGCATTTT. It encodes CASSWGTQHF.